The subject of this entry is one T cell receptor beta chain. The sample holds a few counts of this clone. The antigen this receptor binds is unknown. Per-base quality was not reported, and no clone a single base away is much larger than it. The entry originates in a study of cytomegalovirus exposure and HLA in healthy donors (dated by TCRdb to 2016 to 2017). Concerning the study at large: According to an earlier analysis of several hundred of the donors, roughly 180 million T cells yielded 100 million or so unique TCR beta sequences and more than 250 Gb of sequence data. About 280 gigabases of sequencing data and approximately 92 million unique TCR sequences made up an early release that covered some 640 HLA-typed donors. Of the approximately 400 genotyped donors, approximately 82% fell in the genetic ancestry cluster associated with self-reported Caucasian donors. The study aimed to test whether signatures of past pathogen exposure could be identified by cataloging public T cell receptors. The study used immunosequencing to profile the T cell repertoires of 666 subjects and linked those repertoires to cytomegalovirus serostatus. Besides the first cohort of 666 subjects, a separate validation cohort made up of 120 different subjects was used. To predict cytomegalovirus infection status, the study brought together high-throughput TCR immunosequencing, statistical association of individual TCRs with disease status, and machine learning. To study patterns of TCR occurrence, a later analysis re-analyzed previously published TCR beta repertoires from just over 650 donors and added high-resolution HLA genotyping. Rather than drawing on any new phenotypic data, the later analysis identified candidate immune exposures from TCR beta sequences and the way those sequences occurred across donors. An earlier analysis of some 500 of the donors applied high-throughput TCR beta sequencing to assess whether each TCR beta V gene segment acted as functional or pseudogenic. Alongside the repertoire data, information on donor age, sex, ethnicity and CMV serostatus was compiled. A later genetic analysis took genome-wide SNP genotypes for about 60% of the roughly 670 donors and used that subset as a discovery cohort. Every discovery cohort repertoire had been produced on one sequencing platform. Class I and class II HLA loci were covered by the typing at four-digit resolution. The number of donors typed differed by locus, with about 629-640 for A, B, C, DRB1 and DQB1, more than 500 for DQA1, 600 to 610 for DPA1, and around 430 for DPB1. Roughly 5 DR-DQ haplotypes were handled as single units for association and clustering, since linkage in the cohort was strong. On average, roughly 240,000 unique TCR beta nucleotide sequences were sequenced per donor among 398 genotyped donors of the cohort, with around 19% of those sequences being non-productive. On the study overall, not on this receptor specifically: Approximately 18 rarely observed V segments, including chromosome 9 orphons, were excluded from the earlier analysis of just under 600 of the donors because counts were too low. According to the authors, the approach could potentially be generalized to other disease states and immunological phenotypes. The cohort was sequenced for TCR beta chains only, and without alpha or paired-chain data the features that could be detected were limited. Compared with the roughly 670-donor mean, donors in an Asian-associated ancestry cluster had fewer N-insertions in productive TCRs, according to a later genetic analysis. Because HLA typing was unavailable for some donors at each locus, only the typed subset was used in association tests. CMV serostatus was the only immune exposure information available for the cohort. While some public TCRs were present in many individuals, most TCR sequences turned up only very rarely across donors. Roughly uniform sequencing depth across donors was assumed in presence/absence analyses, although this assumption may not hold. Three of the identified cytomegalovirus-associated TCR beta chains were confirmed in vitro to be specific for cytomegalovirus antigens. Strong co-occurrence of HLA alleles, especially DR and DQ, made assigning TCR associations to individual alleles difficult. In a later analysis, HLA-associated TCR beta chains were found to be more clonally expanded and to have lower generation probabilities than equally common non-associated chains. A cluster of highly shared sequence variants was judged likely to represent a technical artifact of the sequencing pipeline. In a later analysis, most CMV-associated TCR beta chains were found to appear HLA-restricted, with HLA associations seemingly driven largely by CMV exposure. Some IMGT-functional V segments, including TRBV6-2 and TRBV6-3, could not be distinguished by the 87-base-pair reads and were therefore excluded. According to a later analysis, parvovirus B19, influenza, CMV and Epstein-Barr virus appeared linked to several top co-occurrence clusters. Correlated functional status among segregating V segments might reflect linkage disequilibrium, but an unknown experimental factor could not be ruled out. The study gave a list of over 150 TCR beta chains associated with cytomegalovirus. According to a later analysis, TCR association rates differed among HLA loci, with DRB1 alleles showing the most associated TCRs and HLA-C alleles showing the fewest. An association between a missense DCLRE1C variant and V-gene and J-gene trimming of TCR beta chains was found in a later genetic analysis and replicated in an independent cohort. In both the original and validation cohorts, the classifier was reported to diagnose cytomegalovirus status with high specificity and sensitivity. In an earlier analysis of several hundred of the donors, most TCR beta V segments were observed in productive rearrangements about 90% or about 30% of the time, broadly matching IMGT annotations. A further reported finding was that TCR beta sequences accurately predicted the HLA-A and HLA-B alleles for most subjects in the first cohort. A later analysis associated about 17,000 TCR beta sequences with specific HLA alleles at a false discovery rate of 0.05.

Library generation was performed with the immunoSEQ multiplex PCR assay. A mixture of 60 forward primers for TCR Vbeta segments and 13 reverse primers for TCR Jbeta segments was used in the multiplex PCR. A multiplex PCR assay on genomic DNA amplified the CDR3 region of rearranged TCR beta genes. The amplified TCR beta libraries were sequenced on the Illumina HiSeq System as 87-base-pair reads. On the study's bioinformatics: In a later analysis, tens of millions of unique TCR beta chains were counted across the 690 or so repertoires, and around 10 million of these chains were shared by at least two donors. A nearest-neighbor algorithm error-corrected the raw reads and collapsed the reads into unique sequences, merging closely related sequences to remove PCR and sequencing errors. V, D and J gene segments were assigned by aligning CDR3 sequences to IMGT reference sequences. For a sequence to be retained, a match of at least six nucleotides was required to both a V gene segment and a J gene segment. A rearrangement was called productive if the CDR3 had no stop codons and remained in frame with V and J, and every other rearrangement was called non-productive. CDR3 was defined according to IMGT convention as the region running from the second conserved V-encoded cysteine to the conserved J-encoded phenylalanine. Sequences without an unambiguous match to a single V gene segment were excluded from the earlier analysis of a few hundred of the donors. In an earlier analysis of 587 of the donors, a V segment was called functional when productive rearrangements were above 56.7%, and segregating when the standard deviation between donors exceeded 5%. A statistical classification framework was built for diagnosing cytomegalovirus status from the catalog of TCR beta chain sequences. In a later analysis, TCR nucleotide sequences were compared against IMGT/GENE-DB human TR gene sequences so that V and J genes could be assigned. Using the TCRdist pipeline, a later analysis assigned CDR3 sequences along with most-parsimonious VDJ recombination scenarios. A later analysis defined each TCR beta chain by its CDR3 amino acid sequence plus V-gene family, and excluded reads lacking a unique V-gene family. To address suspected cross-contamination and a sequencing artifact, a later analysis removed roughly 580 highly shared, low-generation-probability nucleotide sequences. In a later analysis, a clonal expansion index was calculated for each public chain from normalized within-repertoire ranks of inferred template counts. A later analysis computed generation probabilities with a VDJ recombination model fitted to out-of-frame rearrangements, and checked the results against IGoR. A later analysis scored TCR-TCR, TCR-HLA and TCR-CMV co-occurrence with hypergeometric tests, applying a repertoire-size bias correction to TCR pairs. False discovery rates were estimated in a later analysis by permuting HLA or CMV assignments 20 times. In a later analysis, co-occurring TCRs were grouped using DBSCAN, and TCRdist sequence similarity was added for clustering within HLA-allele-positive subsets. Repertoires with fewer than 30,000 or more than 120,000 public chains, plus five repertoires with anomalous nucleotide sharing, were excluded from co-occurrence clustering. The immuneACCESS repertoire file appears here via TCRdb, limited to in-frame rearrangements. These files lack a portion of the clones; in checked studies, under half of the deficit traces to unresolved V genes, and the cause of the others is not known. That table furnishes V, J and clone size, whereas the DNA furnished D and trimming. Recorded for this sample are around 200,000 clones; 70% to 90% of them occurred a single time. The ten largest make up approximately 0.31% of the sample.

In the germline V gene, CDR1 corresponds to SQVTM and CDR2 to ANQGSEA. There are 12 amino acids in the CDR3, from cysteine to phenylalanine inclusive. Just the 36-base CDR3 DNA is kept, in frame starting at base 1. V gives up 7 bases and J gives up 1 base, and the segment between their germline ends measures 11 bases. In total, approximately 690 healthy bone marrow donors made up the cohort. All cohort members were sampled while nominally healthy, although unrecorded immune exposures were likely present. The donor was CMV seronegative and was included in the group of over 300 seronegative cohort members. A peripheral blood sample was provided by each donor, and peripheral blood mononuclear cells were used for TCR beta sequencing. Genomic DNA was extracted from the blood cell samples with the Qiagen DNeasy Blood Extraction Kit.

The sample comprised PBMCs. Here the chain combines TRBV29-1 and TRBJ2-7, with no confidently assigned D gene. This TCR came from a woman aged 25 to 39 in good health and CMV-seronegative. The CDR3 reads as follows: CSAHDTSYEQYF. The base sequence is TGCAGCGCTCACGACACGTCCTACGAGCAGTACTTC.